One and the same sample provided the 27 T cell receptor beta chains below, sequenced in a study of blood T cell repertoires in COVID-19. Profiled with immunoSEQ multiplex PCR; TCRdb holds only in-frame clones, not every one. The table includes some 62,000 clones, roughly 80% detected once. Sequenced: PBMCs or T cells enriched from blood (not recorded which). The receptors were sampled from a woman aged 35 to 49 with acute COVID-19.

The rearrangement uses TRBV4-1 and TRBJ2-1; 11 bases match TRBD1. The J segment lost 0 bases and the V segment lost 5 bases, leaving 15 bases of the junction unmatched. Germline V lookup: CDR1 MGHRA, CDR2 YSYEKL. The CDR3 totals 20 residues. CDR3 in amino acids: CASSGRTGGGRRGSYNEQFF. The CDR3, as DNA: TGCGCCAGCAGCGGACGGACAGGGGGCGGTCGAAGGGGCTCCTACAATGAGCAGTTCTTC.

The rearrangement uses TRBV10-3 and TRBJ2-5; D is undetermined. Germline-derived CDR1 and CDR2 are ENHRY and SYGVKD. Trimming took 5 bases from V and 5 from J, leaving 18 bases between them. This CDR3 region has 15 residues. CDR3 protein: CAISTTSTGQETQYF. The CDR3 region has the DNA TGTGCCATCAGTACTACATCCACTGGTCAGGAGACCCAGTACTTC.

This clone was seen once. The genes are TRBV5-1 and TRBJ2-3; D possibly corresponds to TRBD1 (5 bases). Trimming removed 0 bases from V and 2 bases from J, with 10 bases in between. The germline CDR1 and CDR2 sequences are SGHRS and YFSETQ. The CDR3 consists of 15 residues. The CDR3 nucleotides read TGCGCCAGCAGCTTGGAGGCAGGGATCACAGATACGCAGTATTTT. This encodes CASSLEAGITDTQYF.

The count of this clone is one. The rearrangement joins TRBV18 to TRBJ1-3; 7 bases map to TRBD1. Germline loops: CDR1 KGHSH, CDR2 LQKENI. Trimming cost V 0 bases and J 2 bases; bases outside gene matches: 1. There are 15 residues in the CDR3. The CDR3, as DNA: TGTGCCAGCTCACCACCGCAGGGGGCTGGAAACACCATATATTTT. Its translation is CASSPPQGAGNTIYF.

The J gene is TRBJ2-6, the V gene TRBV5-1; D might be TRBD1 (6 bases). Trimming took 2 bases from V and 0 from J, leaving 15 bases between them. The CDR3 runs 18 residues. The V gene's germline CDR1 is SGHRS and CDR2 YFSETQ. Written as DNA, the CDR3 is TGCGCCAGCAGCTTCCTGACAGGCGTCAGCTCTGGGGCCAACGTCCTGACTTTC. Its protein is CASSFLTGVSSGANVLTF. The full variable domain, with the rest looked up from reference TRBV5-1 and TRBJ2-6, is KAGVTQTPRYLIKTRGQQVTLSCSPISGHRSVSWYQQTPGQGLQFLFEYFSETQRNKGNFPGRFSGRQFSNSRSEMNVSTLELGDSALYLCASSFLTGVSSGANVLTFGAGSRLTVL.

The rearrangement uses TRBV10-3 and TRBJ2-5, with 9 bases that match TRBD1. The CDR3 covers 15 residues. The J segment lost 2 bases and the V segment lost 0 bases, leaving 1 base of the junction unmatched. Per the germline V gene, CDR1 is ENHRY and CDR2 is SYGVKD. The CDR3 coding sequence is TGTGCCATCAGTGAGTCGGACAGGGGACAAGAGACCCAGTACTTC. It translates to CAISESDRGQETQYF.

The J gene is TRBJ2-7, the V gene TRBV25-1, with 9 bases that match TRBD1. CDR1 MGHDK and CDR2 SYGVNS come from the germline V gene. Losses at the gene ends were 3 bases for V and 4 bases for J; bases not matched to a gene: 7. CDR3 length: 15 residues. The CDR3 DNA follows: TGTGCCAGCAGTGAGACCCGGGACAGGGCGTACGAGCAGTACTTC. Translation gives CASSETRDRAYEQYF.

The rearrangement uses TRBV28 and TRBJ2-3; TRBD1 is a possible D gene (6 bases). The ends were cut back, 6 bases at V and 2 bases at J, with 12 bases in the middle. The CDR3 contains 14 residues. The germline gives CDR1 MDHEN, CDR2 SYDVKM. The CDR3 sequence: CASSEGQITDTQYF. CDR3 DNA: TGTGCCAGCAGCGAAGGACAGATCACAGATACGCAGTATTTT.

The rearrangement uses TRBV15 and TRBJ2-5, with 11 bases matching TRBD2. V was clipped by 3 bases and J by 4 bases; unmatched bases: 13. The germline V gene has CDR1 LNHNV and CDR2 YYDKDF (reference sequence). The CDR3 has 18 amino acids. CDR3 coding DNA: TGTGCCACCAGCAGGCTACTAGCGGGAGAGGGGGGGGCAGAGACCCAGTACTTC. Protein product: CATSRLLAGEGGAETQYF.

This chain joins TRBV19 and TRBJ2-7; the D is unclear. CDR1 LNHDA and CDR2 SQIVND come from the germline V gene (reference sequence). Trimming stripped 2 bases from V and 2 bases from J, with 19 bases between. The CDR3 extends over 17 amino acids. This chain's CDR3 is CASSIYSVYGDTYEQYF. As DNA, the CDR3 is TGTGCCAGTAGTATATATAGTGTTTATGGTGACACCTACGAGCAGTACTTC.

The chain couples TRBV7-3 to TRBJ2-7, with D tentatively TRBD2 (5 bases). The length of the CDR3 is 15 residues. Trimming took 1 base from V and 0 from J, leaving 10 bases between them. CDR1 and CDR2 (germline): SGHTA, FQGTGA. For the CDR3, the DNA is TGTGCCAGCAGCTTAAACGCGGGCTACTCCTACGAGCAGTACTTC. Amino acid sequence: CASSLNAGYSYEQYF. The whole variable domain, filled in from reference TRBV7-3 and TRBJ2-7, reads GAGVSQTPSNKVTEKGKYVELRCDPISGHTALYWYRQSLGQGPEFLIYFQGTGAADDSGLPNDRFFAVRPEGSVSTLKIQRTERGDSAVYLCASSLNAGYSYEQYFGPGTRLTVT.

V is TRBV28 and J is TRBJ2-6; D perhaps matches TRBD1 (6 bases). Trimming left V 6 bases short and J 2 bases short, with 14 bases between. Germline lookup yields CDR1 MDHEN and CDR2 SYDVKM. The length of the CDR3 is 16 residues. CDR3 bases: TGTGCCAGCAGGGTGGACAGAAGCACTGGGGCCAACGTCCTGACTTTC. This gives the protein CASRVDRSTGANVLTF.

This chain connects TRBV6-5 to TRBJ1-6; TRBD1 matches 7 bases. The CDR3 contains 15 residues. V lost 6 bases to trimming and J lost 7 bases; unmatched junction nucleotides: 9. Germline V gives CDR1 MNHEY, CDR2 SVGAGI. CDR3: CASSSQGQRNSPLHF. Here the CDR3 DNA reads TGTGCCAGCAGCTCCCAGGGACAGAGAAATTCACCCCTCCACTTT.

In this sample, this clone turned up once. The germline gene is not matched at one end of the junction; a read error may be the cause. The rearrangement uses TRBV28 and TRBJ2-1; the match to TRBD2 covers 8 bases. Per the germline V gene, CDR1 is MDHEN and CDR2 is SYDVKM. This CDR3 is 13 amino acids long. The CDR3 loop reads CASSSRLAGLGLF. CDR3 bases: TGTGCCAGCAGTTCACGACTTGCGGGACTAGGTCTCTTC.

The chain uses TRBV6-1 and TRBJ2-2; TRBD2 aligns across 11 bases. The CDR3 extends over 18 amino acids. The V and J ends lost 0 bases and 5 bases, in that order; junction bases with no gene match: 8. CDR1 is MNHNS and CDR2 is SASEGT in the germline V gene. The CDR3 loop is CASSEAGGLAATTGELFF. Written as DNA, the CDR3 is TGTGCCAGCAGTGAAGCGGGGGGACTAGCGGCAACAACCGGGGAGCTGTTTTTT.

The chain links TRBV3-1 (or the pseudogene TRBV3-2) to TRBJ1-3; 12 positions match TRBD1. Germline V lookup: CDR1 LGHDT, CDR2 YNNKEL (reference sequence). Germline trimming cut 5 bases from V and 4 bases from J; bases unmatched to any gene: 18. The CDR3 length is 20 residues. The CDR3 sequence: CASSSRRDRGRGVDGNTIYF. The CDR3 nucleotides are TGTGCCAGCAGCAGTAGAAGGGACAGGGGGCGCGGAGTTGACGGAAACACCATATATTTT.

The V and J genes are TRBV18 and TRBJ2-7, with 8 bases identical to TRBD2. V lost 2 bases to trimming and J lost 5 bases; unmatched junction nucleotides: 8. The CDR3 has 15 residues. Germline CDR1 KGHSH, CDR2 LQKENI. The CDR3 sequence: CASSPNGRGSHEQYF. The CDR3 DNA is TGTGCCAGCTCACCAAACGGGAGGGGTTCCCACGAGCAGTACTTC.

V and J are TRBV18 and TRBJ2-1; 8 positions match TRBD1. Losses at the gene ends were 2 bases for V and 8 bases for J; bases not matched to a gene: 8. The CDR3 extends over 15 amino acids. Germline CDR1 is KGHSH and CDR2 is LQKENI. This CDR3 is CASSPIRQGRHEQFF. The DNA for the CDR3 is TGTGCCAGCTCACCAATCCGACAGGGGAGGCATGAGCAGTTCTTC. Looking up the rest from reference TRBV18 and TRBJ2-1 gives the full variable domain: NAGVMQNPRHLVRRRGQEARLRCSPMKGHSHVYWYRQLPEEGLKFMVYLQKENIIDESGMPKERFSAEFPKEGPSILRIQQVVRGDSAAYFCASSPIRQGRHEQFFGPGTRLTVL.

J is TRBJ2-3 and V is TRBV7-9; possibly TRBD1 for D (6 bases). The CDR3 totals 12 residues. V lost 5 bases to trimming and J lost 6 bases, with 9 bases between them. Per germline, CDR1 SEHNR and CDR2 FQNEAQ (reference sequence). CDR3 nucleotide sequence: TGTGCCAGCAGCATCCAGGGGGATACGCAGTATTTT. Translation: CASSIQGDTQYF.

The gene calls are TRBV7-9 and TRBJ2-4; TRBD1 matches at 9 bases. From germline, CDR1 is SEHNR and CDR2 FQNEAQ (reference sequence). The V segment lost 4 bases and the J segment 4 bases; nucleotides outside the gene matches: 5. The CDR3 runs 15 residues. The CDR3 sequence: CASSSSGTGKNIQYF. The CDR3 DNA reads TGTGCCAGCAGCTCGTCAGGGACAGGGAAAAACATTCAGTACTTC.

The genes are TRBV7-9 and TRBJ1-5, with 10 bases identical to TRBD1. The CDR3 totals 18 residues. CDR1 and CDR2 (germline): SEHNR, FQNEAQ (reference sequence). V shed 5 bases, J shed 1 base, and the junction held 11 bases outside the gene matches. The CDR3 nucleotides are TGTGCCAGCAGCCTAACCCCGGGACAGGGGTTCAGCAATCAGCCCCAGCATTTT. Protein sequence: CASSLTPGQGFSNQPQHF.

In this sample, this clone turned up once. This chain connects TRBV29-1 to TRBJ1-2; D is perhaps TRBD1 (6 bases). V was trimmed by 3 bases and J by 6 bases, leaving 14 bases between them. Germline lookup yields CDR1 SQVTM and CDR2 ANQGSEA. This CDR3 has 13 amino acids. In DNA, the CDR3 is TGCAGCGTTGACCCAGGGGCTCGCGATGGCTACACCTTC. It yields the protein CSVDPGARDGYTF.

As DNA, the CDR3 is TGTGCCAGCGCTCTCCCCGGGGGGAGCTCCTACAATGAGCAGTTCTTC. This codes for CASALPGGSSYNEQFF. This rearrangement joins TRBV5-4 to TRBJ2-1, with 7 bases identical to TRBD2. Germline values: CDR1 SGHNT, CDR2 YYREEE (reference sequence). The CDR3 sequence is 16 residues long. V trimming: 7 bases; J trimming: 0 bases; junction bases outside the gene matches: 10. Looking up the rest from reference TRBV5-4 and TRBJ2-1 gives the full variable domain: ETGVTQSPTHLIKTRGQQVTLRCSSQSGHNTVSWYQQALGQGPQFIFQYYREEENGRGNFPPRFSGLQFPNYSSELNVNALELDDSALYLCASALPGGSSYNEQFFGPGTRLTVL.

Notes on this clone: With a much larger clone just one base away, this may be a read error. In DNA, the CDR3 is TGTGCCAGCAGCCCAGGGAACTATGGCTACACCTTC. Protein sequence: CASSPGNYGYTF. V is TRBV7-8 and J is TRBJ1-2, with D maybe TRBD1 (5 bases). The V gene's germline CDR1 is SGHVS and CDR2 FQNEAQ. The V and J ends lost 5 bases and 2 bases respectively, with 6 bases between them. CDR3 length: 12 residues.

Only a few counts were recorded for this clone. V gene TRBV28 combines with J gene TRBJ1-1; 8 nucleotides align to TRBD1. CDR1 is MDHEN, CDR2 SYDVKM, per germline. This CDR3 is built from 15 residues. J gave up 1 base and V 5 bases, and 6 bases lay outside the gene matches. The CDR3 here is CASSATGTGNTEAFF. CDR3 sequence (DNA): TGTGCCAGCAGTGCGACGGGGACAGGGAACACTGAAGCTTTCTTT.

This rearrangement joins TRBV27 to TRBJ1-6; TRBD1 agrees at 9 bases. This CDR3 is 16 amino acids long. CDR1 and CDR2 from the germline V gene are MNHEY and SMNVEV (reference sequence). Germline trimming cut 5 bases from V and 6 bases from J; bases unmatched to any gene: 8. The CDR3 is CASSPTGTGTNSPLHF. CDR3 sequence (DNA): TGTGCCAGCAGTCCCACCGGGACAGGGACTAATTCACCCCTCCACTTT.

The rearrangement links TRBV19 to TRBJ1-6; the match to TRBD1 covers 8 bases. V dropped 6 bases and J dropped 9; count of bases not matched to a gene: 1. CDR3 length equals 12 residues. From germline, CDR1 is LNHDA and CDR2 SQIVND (reference sequence). The CDR3 sequence: CASRTGVSPLHF. The DNA of the CDR3 is TGTGCCAGTAGGACAGGGGTTTCACCCCTCCACTTT. The entire variable domain, with the rest obtained from reference TRBV19 and TRBJ1-6, is as follows: DGGITQSPKYLFRKEGQNVTLSCEQNLNHDAMYWYRQDPGQGLRLIYYSQIVNDFQKGDIAEGYSVSREKKESFPLTVTSAQKNPTAFYLCASRTGVSPLHFGNGTRLTVT.